This TCR beta chain originates from a study of control samples from healthy donors and cancer patients. V was cut by 2 bases and J by 0 bases, with 5 bases left in between. Germline V lookup: CDR1 MNHEY, CDR2 SVGAGI. The CDR3 consists of 14 residues. Repertoires were generated with immunoSEQ multiplex PCR, while TCRdb's copy carries only in-frame clones and drops some. The profile covers approximately 140,000 clones, with 93% appearing a single time and roughly 6.2% taken by the ten largest. The sequencing sample was made of blood. V gene TRBV6-5 combines with J gene TRBJ1-3; D gene uncertain. This clonotype was obtained from a man in his late teens or twenties in good health. In DNA, the CDR3 is TGTGCCAGCAGTTACAAGGTCTCTGGAAACACCATATATTTT. The encoded protein is CASSYKVSGNTIYF.